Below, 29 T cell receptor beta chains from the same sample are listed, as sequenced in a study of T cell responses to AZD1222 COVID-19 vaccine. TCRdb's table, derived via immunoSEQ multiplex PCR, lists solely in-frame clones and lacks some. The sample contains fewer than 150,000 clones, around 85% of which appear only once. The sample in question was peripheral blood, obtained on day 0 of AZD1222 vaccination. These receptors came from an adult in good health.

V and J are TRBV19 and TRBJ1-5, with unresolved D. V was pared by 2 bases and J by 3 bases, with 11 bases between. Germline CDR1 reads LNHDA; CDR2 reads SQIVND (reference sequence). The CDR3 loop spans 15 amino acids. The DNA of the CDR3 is TGTGCCAGTAGTATACGAAAGGACTTCAATCAGCCCCAGCATTTT. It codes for CASSIRKDFNQPQHF. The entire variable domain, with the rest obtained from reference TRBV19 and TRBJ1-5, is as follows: DGGITQSPKYLFRKEGQNVTLSCEQNLNHDAMYWYRQDPGQGLRLIYYSQIVNDFQKGDIAEGYSVSREKKESFPLTVTSAQKNPTAFYLCASSIRKDFNQPQHFGDGTRLSIL.

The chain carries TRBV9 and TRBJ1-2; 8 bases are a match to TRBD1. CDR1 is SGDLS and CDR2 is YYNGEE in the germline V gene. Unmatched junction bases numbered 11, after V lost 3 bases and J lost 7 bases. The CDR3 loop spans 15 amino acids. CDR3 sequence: CASSEGETGALGYTF. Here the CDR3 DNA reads TGTGCCAGCAGCGAGGGGGAGACAGGGGCCCTTGGCTACACCTTC. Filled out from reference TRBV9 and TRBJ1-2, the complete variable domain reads DSGVTQTPKHLITATGQRVTLRCSPRSGDLSVYWYQQSLDQGLQFLIQYYNGEERAKGNILERFSAQQFPDLHSELNLSSLELGDSALYFCASSEGETGALGYTFGSGTRLTVV.

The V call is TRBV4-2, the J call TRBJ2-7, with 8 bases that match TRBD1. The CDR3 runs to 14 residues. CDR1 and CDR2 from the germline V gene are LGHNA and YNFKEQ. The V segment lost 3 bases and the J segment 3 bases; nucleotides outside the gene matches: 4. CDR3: CASSHAGTGYEQYF. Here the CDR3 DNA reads TGTGCCAGCAGCCACGCCGGGACAGGCTACGAGCAGTACTTC.

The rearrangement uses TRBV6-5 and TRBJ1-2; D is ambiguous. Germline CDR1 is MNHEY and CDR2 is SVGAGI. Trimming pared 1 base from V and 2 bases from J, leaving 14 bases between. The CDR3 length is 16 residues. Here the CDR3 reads CASSYLLAGSNYGYTF. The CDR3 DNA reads TGTGCCAGCAGTTACTTATTGGCGGGGAGCAACTATGGCTACACCTTC.

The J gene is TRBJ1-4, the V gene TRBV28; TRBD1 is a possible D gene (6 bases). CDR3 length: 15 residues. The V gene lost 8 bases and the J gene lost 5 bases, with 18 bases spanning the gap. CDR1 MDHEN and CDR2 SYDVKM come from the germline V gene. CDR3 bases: TGTGCCAGCCTAAACGGGGGGGCGTTAAATGAAAAACTGTTTTTT. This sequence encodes CASLNGGALNEKLFF.

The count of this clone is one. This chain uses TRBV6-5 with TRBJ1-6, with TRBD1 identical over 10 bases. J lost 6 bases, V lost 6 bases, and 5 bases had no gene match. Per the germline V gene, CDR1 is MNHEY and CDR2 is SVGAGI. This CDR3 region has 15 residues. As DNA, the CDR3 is TGTGCCAGCAGCACTGGACAGGGGGTTAATTCACCCCTCCACTTT. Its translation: CASSTGQGVNSPLHF.

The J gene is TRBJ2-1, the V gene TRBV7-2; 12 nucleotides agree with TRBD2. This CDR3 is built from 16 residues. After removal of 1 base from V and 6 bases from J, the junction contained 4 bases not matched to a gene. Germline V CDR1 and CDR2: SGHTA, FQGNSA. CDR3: CASSLVLAGGRNEQFF. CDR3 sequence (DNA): TGTGCCAGCAGCTTAGTTCTAGCGGGGGGGCGCAATGAGCAGTTCTTC.

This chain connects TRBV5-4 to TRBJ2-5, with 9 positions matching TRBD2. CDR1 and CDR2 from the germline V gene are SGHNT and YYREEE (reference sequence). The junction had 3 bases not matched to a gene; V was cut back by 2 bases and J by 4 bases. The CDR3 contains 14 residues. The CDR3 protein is CASSFWTSAETQYF. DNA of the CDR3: TGTGCCAGCAGCTTCTGGACTAGCGCAGAGACCCAGTACTTC.

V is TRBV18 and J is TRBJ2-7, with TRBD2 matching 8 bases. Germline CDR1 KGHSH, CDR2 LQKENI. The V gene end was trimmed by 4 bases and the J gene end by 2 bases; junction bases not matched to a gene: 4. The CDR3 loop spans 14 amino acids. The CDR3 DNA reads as TGTGCCAGCTCACTAGCGGGACCAACCTACGAGCAGTACTTC. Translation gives CASSLAGPTYEQYF.

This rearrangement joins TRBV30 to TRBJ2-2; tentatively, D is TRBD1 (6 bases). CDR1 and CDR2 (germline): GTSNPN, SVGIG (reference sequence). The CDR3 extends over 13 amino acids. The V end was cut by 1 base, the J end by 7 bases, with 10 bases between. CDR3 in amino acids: CAWSDRAYGELFF. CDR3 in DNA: TGTGCCTGGAGTGACAGGGCTTACGGGGAGCTGTTTTTT.

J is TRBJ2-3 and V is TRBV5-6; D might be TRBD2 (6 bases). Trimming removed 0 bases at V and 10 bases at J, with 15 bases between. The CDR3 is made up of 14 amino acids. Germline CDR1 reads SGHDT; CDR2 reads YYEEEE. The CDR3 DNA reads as TGTGCCAGCAGCTTGGGGCAGGGCGGGGCGGCGCAGTATTTT. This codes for CASSLGQGGAAQYF.

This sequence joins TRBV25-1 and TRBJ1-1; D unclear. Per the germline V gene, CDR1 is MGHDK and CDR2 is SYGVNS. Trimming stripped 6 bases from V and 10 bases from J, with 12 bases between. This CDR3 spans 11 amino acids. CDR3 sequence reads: CASRWGGGAFF. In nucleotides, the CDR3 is TGTGCCAGCAGGTGGGGTGGAGGAGCTTTCTTT.

The CDR3 is CASSFGQGLGYTF. The CDR3 nucleotides are TGTGCCAGCAGTTTCGGGCAGGGGCTTGGCTACACCTTC. V gene TRBV28 combines with J gene TRBJ1-2; D might be TRBD1 (6 bases). V shed 3 bases and J shed 7 bases, with 12 bases lying between them. CDR3 length: 13 amino acids. Germline loops: CDR1 MDHEN, CDR2 SYDVKM.

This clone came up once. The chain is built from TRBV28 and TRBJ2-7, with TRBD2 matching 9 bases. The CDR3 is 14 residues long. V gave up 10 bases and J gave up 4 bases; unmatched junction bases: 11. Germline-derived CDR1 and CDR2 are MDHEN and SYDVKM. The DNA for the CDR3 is TGTGCCACCCTCGCGGGGGGGGTTTTGTACGAGCAGTACTTC. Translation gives CATLAGGVLYEQYF.

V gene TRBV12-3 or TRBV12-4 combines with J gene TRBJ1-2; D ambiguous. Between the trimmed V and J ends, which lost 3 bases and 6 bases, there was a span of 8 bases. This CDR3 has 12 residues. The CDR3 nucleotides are TGTGCCAGCAGTTTGGGGTCACATGGCTACACCTTC. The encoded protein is CASSLGSHGYTF.

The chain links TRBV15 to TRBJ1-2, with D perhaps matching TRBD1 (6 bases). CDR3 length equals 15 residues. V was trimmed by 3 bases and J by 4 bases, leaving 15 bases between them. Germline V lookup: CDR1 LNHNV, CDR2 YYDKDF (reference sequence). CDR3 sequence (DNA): TGTGCCACCAGCAGTGATGCGGGGGGGCCCTATGGCTACACCTTC. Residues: CATSSDAGGPYGYTF.

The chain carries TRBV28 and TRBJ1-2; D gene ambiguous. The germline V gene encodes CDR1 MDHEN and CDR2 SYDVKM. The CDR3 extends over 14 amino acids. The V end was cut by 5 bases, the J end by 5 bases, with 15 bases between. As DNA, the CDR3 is TGTGCCAGCAGTCTCGACTTGGGATCGTATGGCTACACCTTC. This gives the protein CASSLDLGSYGYTF.

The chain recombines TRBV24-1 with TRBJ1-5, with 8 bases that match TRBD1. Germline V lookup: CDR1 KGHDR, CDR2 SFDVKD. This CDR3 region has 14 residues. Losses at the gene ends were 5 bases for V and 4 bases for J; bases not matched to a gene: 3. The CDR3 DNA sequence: TGTGCCACCAGTGCAGGGGGCCGGAATCAGCCCCAGCATTTT. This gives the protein CATSAGGRNQPQHF.

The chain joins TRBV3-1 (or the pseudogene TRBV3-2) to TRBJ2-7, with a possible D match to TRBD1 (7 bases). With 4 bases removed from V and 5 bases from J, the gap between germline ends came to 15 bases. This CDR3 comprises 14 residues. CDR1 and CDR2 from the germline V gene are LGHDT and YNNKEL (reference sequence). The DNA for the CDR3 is TGTGCCAGCAGCCCCCAGGGGGGTGTGGACGAGCAGTACTTC. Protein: CASSPQGGVDEQYF.

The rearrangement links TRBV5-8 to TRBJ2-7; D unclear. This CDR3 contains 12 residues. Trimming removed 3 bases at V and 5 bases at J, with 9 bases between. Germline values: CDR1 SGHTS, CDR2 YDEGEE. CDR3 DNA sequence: TGTGCCAGCAGCTCCCTTAGGGACGAGCAGTACTTC. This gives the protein CASSSLRDEQYF.

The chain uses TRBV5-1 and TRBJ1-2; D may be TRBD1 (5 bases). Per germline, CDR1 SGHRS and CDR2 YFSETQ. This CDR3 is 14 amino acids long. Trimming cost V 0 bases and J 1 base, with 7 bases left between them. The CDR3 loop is CASSLGQFNYGYTF. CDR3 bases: TGCGCCAGCAGCTTGGGACAGTTTAACTATGGCTACACCTTC.

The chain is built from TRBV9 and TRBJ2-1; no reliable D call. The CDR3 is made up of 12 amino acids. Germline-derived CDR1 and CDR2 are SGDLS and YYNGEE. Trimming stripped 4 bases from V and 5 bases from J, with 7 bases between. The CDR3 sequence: CASSTNHNEQFF. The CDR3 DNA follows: TGTGCCAGCAGCACCAACCACAATGAGCAGTTCTTC.

CDR3 nucleotide sequence: TGTGCCAGCAGCTTAGAAGGCGAGGAGACCCAGTACTTC. Translated, it gives CASSLEGEETQYF. The V call is TRBV11-2, the J call TRBJ2-5; D is uncertain. Trimming shortened V by 0 bases and J by 5 bases, and 7 bases separated the two germline ends. This CDR3 is built from 13 residues. Per the germline V gene, CDR1 is SGHAT and CDR2 is FQNNGV.

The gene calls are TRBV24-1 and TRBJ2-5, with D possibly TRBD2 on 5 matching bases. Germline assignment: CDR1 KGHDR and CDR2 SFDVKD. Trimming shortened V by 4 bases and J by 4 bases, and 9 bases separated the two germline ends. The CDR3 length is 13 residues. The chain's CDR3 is CATSDPGRETQYF. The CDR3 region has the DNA TGTGCCACCAGTGACCCGGGGAGAGAGACCCAGTACTTC.

The CDR3 protein is CASSSPGQLNYEQYF. In nucleotides, the CDR3 is TGTGCCAGCAGTTCCCCCGGACAGTTAAACTACGAGCAGTACTTC. The chain recombines TRBV28 with TRBJ2-7, with a possible D match to TRBD1 (6 bases). Germline V gene data show CDR1 as MDHEN and CDR2 as SYDVKM. The length of the CDR3 is 15 residues. V was trimmed by 4 bases and J by 3 bases, leaving 16 bases between them.

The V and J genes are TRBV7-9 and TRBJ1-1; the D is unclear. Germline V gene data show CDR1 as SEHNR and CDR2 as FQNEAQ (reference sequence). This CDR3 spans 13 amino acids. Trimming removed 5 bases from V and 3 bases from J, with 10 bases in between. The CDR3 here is CASSLTGYTEAFF. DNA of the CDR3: TGTGCCAGCAGCCTTACGGGTTACACTGAAGCTTTCTTT.

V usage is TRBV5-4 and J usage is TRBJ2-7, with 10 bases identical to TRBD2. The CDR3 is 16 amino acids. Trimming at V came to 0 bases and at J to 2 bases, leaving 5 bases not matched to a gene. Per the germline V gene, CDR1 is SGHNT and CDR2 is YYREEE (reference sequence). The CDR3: CASSLAGSGGAYEQYF. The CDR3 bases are TGTGCCAGCAGCTTGGCCGGGAGCGGGGGGGCCTACGAGCAGTACTTC.

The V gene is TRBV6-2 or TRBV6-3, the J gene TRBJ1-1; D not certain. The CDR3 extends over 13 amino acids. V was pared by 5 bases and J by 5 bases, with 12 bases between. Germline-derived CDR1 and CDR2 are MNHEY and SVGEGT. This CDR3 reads CASSPRTGTEAFF. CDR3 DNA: TGTGCCAGCAGTCCCCGGACCGGGACTGAAGCTTTCTTT.

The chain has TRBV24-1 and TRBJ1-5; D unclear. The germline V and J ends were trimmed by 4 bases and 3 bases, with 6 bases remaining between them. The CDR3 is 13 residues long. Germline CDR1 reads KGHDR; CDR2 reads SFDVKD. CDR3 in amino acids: CATSDRSNQPQHF. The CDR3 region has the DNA TGTGCCACCAGTGACAGATCCAATCAGCCCCAGCATTTT.